Reported below is one T cell receptor (beta chain). Its antigen specificity is not known. The input lacks base qualities; no much larger clone sits a single base away. Library construction relied on 5' RACE. The sequencer listed for this sample is Illumina HiSeq 2000. Template switching added a universal primer binding site, and the final cDNA carried a unique molecular identifier that allowed TCR cDNA molecules to be counted accurately. Specific primers in the conserved constant-segment region were used to synthesize first-strand cDNA for the TCR alpha and beta chains. To control for contamination, every cDNA library carried two barcodes: a SMART-Mk sample barcode plus Illumina barcodes. TruSeq adapter sequences and Illumina sample barcodes were added in two successive PCR steps. TCR alpha and beta cDNA libraries were sequenced on the Illumina HiSeq platform with custom primers. The source study handled its data this way. MiGEC processed the raw reads to extract unique molecular identifiers, while MiXCR was used to determine the CDR3 positions. Recombination models were inferred per individual with the repgenHMM and IGoR tools using an EM algorithm. Shared clonotypes were analyzed with the tcR package in R, and sharing was normalized by the product of cloneset sizes. Out-of-frame nonproductive sequences were analyzed to study raw recombination free of thymic and clonal selection effects. Using fastp at Q25 and MiXCR, TCRdb reprocessed the public reads and kept productive beta chains. Rows merge per CDR3 protein into single entries with the most common DNA and genes. These V and J calls are TCRdb output, not the study's own analysis. In this sample the table shows about 260,000 distinct CDR3 sequences, about 7.3% of which occur a single time. The ten largest make up approximately 3.7% of the sample.

Every donor in the study was a healthy Caucasian. Three pairs of female monozygotic twins, all aged roughly 18 to 29 years, made up the twin cohort. Miltenyi CD45RO+ enrichment and human naive T-cell isolation kits were used to isolate memory (CD45RO+) and naive T cells from PBMC. Its CDR3 holds 17 amino acids, cysteine through phenylalanine. Of all the DNA, just the CDR3 is kept, 51 bases in frame from base 1. Based on the germline V gene, the CDR1 and CDR2 sequences are SGHRS and YFSETQ. Clipping removes 0 bases from V and 8 bases from J, with 13 as the unmatched junction base count. This sample is drawn from a study of identical twins (dated by TCRdb to about 2016). Regarding the complete study: To test whether fetal clonotypes persist, the study used deep sequencing on TCR alpha and beta repertoires from monozygotic twins, unrelated adults of various ages, and cord blood. To rule out contamination, replicate twin experiments were performed at different times with different library preparation protocols.

Beyond this particular receptor, the publication reports: Compared with coincidental sharing between unrelated individuals, out-of-frame TCR alpha sequences shared between twins showed an excess of sequences with low generation probability. In monozygotic twins, recombination models systematically underestimated out-of-frame TCR alpha sharing, but the models matched the sharing seen between unrelated individuals. In beta out-of-frame sequences, excess twin sharing was weaker, because having fewer shared sequences lowered the signal-to-noise ratio. Because the same donors could not be followed over many years, the conclusions relied on cross-sectional statistical analysis. Invariant T cells such as MAIT and iNKT could partly confound zero-insertion analyses, although diverse VJ usage argued against such confounding for most clonotypes. Abundant cord blood beta clonotypes had fewer insertions, young adult naive repertoires showed a similar but weaker trend, and memory repertoires showed no such trend.

Separately, the same data were catalogued under a study of yellow fever vaccine responses in identical twins. The second investigation adds: According to the authors, in identical twins the way T cells responded to vaccination appeared partly convergent and partly personalized. Focusing on identical twins, the study followed the T cell clones that responded to the vaccine, and did so with precision.

What was sequenced was memory (CD45RO+) T cells sorted from blood. The cell subset or site label of this sample denotes: CD45RO+ enriched T cells. The chain was built from TRBV5-1 and TRBJ2-1, with 8 bases matching TRBD2. This sequence originates from a woman under 30 in good health. For the CDR3, the sequence is CASSLASSGYGGDEQFF. The bases are TGCGCCAGCAGCTTGGCCTCGTCCGGGTACGGGGGGGATGAGCAGTTCTTC.